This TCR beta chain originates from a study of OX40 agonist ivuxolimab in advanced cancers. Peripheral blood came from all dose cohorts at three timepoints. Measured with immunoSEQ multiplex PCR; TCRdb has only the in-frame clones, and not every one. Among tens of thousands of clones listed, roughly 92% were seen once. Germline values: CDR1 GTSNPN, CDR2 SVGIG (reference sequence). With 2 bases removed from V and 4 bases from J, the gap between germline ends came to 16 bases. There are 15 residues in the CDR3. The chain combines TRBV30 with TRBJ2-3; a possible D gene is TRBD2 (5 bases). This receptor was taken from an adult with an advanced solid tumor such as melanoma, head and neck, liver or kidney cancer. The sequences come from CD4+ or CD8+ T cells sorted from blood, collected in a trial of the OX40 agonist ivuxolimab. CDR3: CAWSKDFQTADTQYF. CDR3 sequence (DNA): TGTGCCTGGAGTAAGGACTTTCAAACGGCAGATACGCAGTATTTT. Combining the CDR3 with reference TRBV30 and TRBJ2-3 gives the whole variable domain SQTIHQWPATLVQPVGSPLSLECTVEGTSNPNLYWYRQAAGRGLQLLFYSVGIGQISSEVPQNLSASRPQDRQFILSSKKLLLSDSGFYLCAWSKDFQTADTQYFGPGTRLTVL.